This T cell receptor beta chain derives from a study of neurological immune-mediated disorders. Time point specified: longitudinal time-point 1 (baseline). With V trimmed by 4 bases and J by 5 bases, 11 bases remained unmatched. This CDR3 is 16 amino acids long. CDR1 and CDR2 from the germline V gene are SGHRS and YFSETQ. The cDNA came from 5'RACE with 10-nucleotide random UMIs. TCRdb processed the 5' RACE reads anew with MiXCR; each CDR3 protein has one entry. The data hold 55,000 to 80,000 distinct CDR3 sequences, with roughly 15% observed a single time. This clonotype was seen at least ten times. The TCR originated in a female donor with HTLV-1-associated myelopathy (HAM/TSP). The chain has TRBV5-1 and TRBJ1-1; 10 positions agree with TRBD1. The sample comprised PBMCs. DNA of the CDR3: TGCGCCAGCAGCCAACAGCGGGACAGGGGAGGTACTGAAGCTTTCTTT. The encoded protein is CASSQQRDRGGTEAFF.